The T cell receptor beta chain under discussion was sequenced for a study of blood T cell repertoires in COVID-19. At the level of the study: Spain, Italy and the United States supplied samples that represented acute and convalescent COVID-19.

This clone has just one count. Cohort 3 recovered donors had two negative PCRs, clearance, or symptom resolution. Trimming pared 4 bases from V and 0 bases from J, leaving 6 bases between. The CDR3 runs 12 residues. Per germline, CDR1 SQVTM and CDR2 ANQGSEA. This table comes from immunoSEQ multiplex PCR, and its TCRdb copy is limited to in-frame clones, with some not included. The table includes 250,000 to 300,000 clones, about 89% detected once. The sequence derives from a woman between 40 and 55 years old who had recovered from COVID-19. The J gene is TRBJ1-2, the V gene TRBV29-1; D gene ambiguous. Sequencing used PBMCs or T cells enriched from blood (not recorded which). The CDR3 DNA is TGCAGCGTTGTTAGCACTAACTATGGCTACACCTTC. Residues: CSVVSTNYGYTF.